The 28 T cell receptor beta chains reported below all come from one sample, sequenced in a study of blood T cell repertoires in COVID-19. Repertoires were generated with immunoSEQ multiplex PCR, while TCRdb's copy carries only in-frame clones and drops some. Of about 190,000 clones in the sample, over 80% were seen once. Material: PBMCs or T cells enriched from blood (not recorded which). The receptor set was obtained from a woman in her twenties or thirties who had been exposed to COVID-19.

The rearrangement joins TRBV18 to TRBJ2-7; D is undetermined. The CDR3 covers 13 residues. Germline CDR1 reads KGHSH; CDR2 reads LQKENI. Between the trimmed V and J ends, which lost 5 bases and 7 bases, there was a span of 15 bases. The CDR3 DNA sequence: TGTGCCAGCTCAAGTGCAGGTTTTCGGGAGCAGTACTTC. It encodes CASSSAGFREQYF.

The sample holds one count of this clone. The rearrangement uses TRBV7-3 and TRBJ2-3; maybe TRBD2 (5 bases). CDR3 length equals 15 residues. Per germline, CDR1 SGHTA and CDR2 FQGTGA. V lost 2 bases and J 5 bases, leaving 14 bases between the germline ends. As DNA, the CDR3 is TGTGCCAGCAGCTTAGGCACTAGGGATAAAGATACGCAGTATTTT. It translates to CASSLGTRDKDTQYF.

This rearrangement joins TRBV2 to TRBJ1-2; a possible D gene is TRBD1 (6 bases). The CDR3 runs to 13 residues. Trimming took 3 bases from V and 4 from J, leaving 9 bases between them. The V gene's germline CDR1 is SNHLY and CDR2 FYNNEI. In DNA form, the CDR3 reads TGTGCCAGCAGTGATGGACAGAGCTATGGCTACACCTTC. Amino acid sequence: CASSDGQSYGYTF.

The table lists this clone with a count of one. V is TRBV11-2 and J is TRBJ2-3; D is undetermined. Trimming shortened V by 4 bases and J by 3 bases, and 5 bases separated the two germline ends. The V gene's germline CDR1 is SGHAT and CDR2 FQNNGV. CDR3 length equals 12 residues. CDR3 sequence: CASSSQTDTQYF. The CDR3 DNA follows: TGTGCCAGCAGCTCCCAAACAGATACGCAGTATTTT.

This chain connects TRBV7-2 to TRBJ2-3; maybe TRBD1 (5 bases). The V end lost 1 base, the J end lost 0 bases, and 17 bases lay between the germline ends. The CDR3 extends over 18 amino acids. Germline loops: CDR1 SGHTA, CDR2 FQGNSA. CDR3 in DNA: TGTGCCAGCAGCTTAGGGGGCTGGCGAGATCCTAGCACAGATACGCAGTATTTT. Protein: CASSLGGWRDPSTDTQYF.

J is TRBJ1-6 and V is TRBV6-2 or TRBV6-3, with 9 bases aligning to TRBD1. Germline assignment: CDR1 MNHEY and CDR2 SVGEGT. V lost 2 bases, J lost 7 bases, and 6 bases stayed unmatched. The CDR3 sequence is 16 residues long. Here the CDR3 DNA reads TGTGCCAGCAGTTACGGTACAGGGGGCCTGAATTCACCCCTCCACTTT. Translating it yields CASSYGTGGLNSPLHF.

This chain connects TRBV29-1 to TRBJ2-6; no firm D call. The CDR3 has 18 residues. The V and J ends lost 6 bases and 0 bases respectively, with 21 bases between them. Germline V gives CDR1 SQVTM, CDR2 ANQGSEA. CDR3 protein: CSVTLEVDQNSGANVLTF. The CDR3 bases are TGCAGCGTGACCCTCGAGGTAGACCAAAACTCTGGGGCCAACGTCCTGACTTTC.

The rearrangement joins TRBV7-2 to TRBJ1-5; 9 nucleotides line up with TRBD1. Per the germline V gene, CDR1 is SGHTA and CDR2 is FQGNSA. Losses at the gene ends were 5 bases for V and 3 bases for J; bases not matched to a gene: 8. This CDR3 is built from 16 residues. The CDR3 is CASSLTGTGNNQPQHF. CDR3 DNA: TGTGCCAGCAGCCTCACCGGGACAGGGAACAATCAGCCCCAGCATTTT.

This sequence joins TRBV9 and TRBJ2-5, with TRBD1 as a possible D gene (6 bases). The germline gives CDR1 SGDLS, CDR2 YYNGEE. CDR3 size: 14 residues. V gave up 4 bases and J gave up 5 bases, with 15 bases separating them. The CDR3 is CASSPVGGPETQYF. As DNA, the CDR3 is TGTGCCAGCAGCCCCGTTGGGGGCCCGGAGACCCAGTACTTC. Supplemented by reference TRBV9 and TRBJ2-5, the full variable domain reads DSGVTQTPKHLITATGQRVTLRCSPRSGDLSVYWYQQSLDQGLQFLIQYYNGEERAKGNILERFSAQQFPDLHSELNLSSLELGDSALYFCASSPVGGPETQYFGPGTRLLVL.

This rearrangement joins TRBV3-1 (or the pseudogene TRBV3-2) to TRBJ2-3; D is undetermined. V was pared by 1 base and J by 5 bases, with 13 bases between. From germline, CDR1 is LGHDT and CDR2 YNNKEL (reference sequence). This CDR3 is built from 15 residues. CDR3 in DNA: TGTGCCAGCAGCCAAGCGTCAGTTTCTCGAGATACGCAGTATTTT. Its protein product is CASSQASVSRDTQYF.

This chain uses TRBV15 with TRBJ2-3; weak D call: TRBD2 (5 bases). Germline V gene lookup returns CDR1 LNHNV and CDR2 YYDKDF (reference sequence). Between the trimmed V and J ends, which lost 1 base and 8 bases, there was a span of 10 bases. The CDR3 has 13 amino acids. The CDR3: CATSRVERFTQYF. For the CDR3, the DNA is TGTGCCACCAGCAGAGTCGAGCGGTTTACGCAGTATTTT.

This clone was detected only a few times. This chain uses TRBV7-9 with TRBJ2-7, with D tentatively TRBD2 (6 bases). CDR1 and CDR2 (germline): SEHNR, FQNEAQ (reference sequence). This CDR3 has 15 residues. Trimming pared 4 bases from V and 3 bases from J, leaving 16 bases between. The CDR3 loop reads CASSSVMGGRYEQYF. In nucleotides, the CDR3 is TGTGCCAGCAGCTCAGTCATGGGGGGTCGCTACGAGCAGTACTTC. The whole variable domain, filled in from reference TRBV7-9 and TRBJ2-7, reads DTGVSQNPRHKITKRGQNVTFRCDPISEHNRLYWYRQTLGQGPEFLTYFQNEAQLEKSRLLSDRFSAERPKGSFSTLEIQRTEQGDSAMYLCASSSVMGGRYEQYFGPGTRLTVT.

A single count supports this clone. The V call is TRBV5-1, the J call TRBJ1-4; D is possibly TRBD1 (5 bases). Per the germline V gene, CDR1 is SGHRS and CDR2 is YFSETQ. The CDR3 length is 15 residues. Trimming removed 0 bases from V and 8 bases from J, with 14 bases in between. The CDR3 DNA follows: TGCGCCAGCAGCTTGGGGACGGAGGGGCGGGAAAAACTGTTTTTT. Translating gives CASSLGTEGREKLFF.

The chain joins TRBV10-3 to TRBJ1-1, with a weak D call TRBD1 (6 bases). The CDR3 consists of 15 residues. The V end was cut by 2 bases, the J end by 0 bases, with 10 bases between. Germline V gene lookup returns CDR1 ENHRY and CDR2 SYGVKD. The CDR3 protein is CAISETQGLNTEAFF. The CDR3 coding sequence is TGTGCCATCAGTGAGACACAGGGCCTGAACACTGAAGCTTTCTTT.

The J gene is TRBJ1-4, the V gene TRBV2; D might be TRBD1 (5 bases). The CDR3 totals 14 residues. Germline V gene sequence: CDR1 SNHLY, CDR2 FYNNEI. V was trimmed by 3 bases and J by 8 bases, leaving 13 bases between them. The CDR3 nucleotides are TGTGCCAGCAGTGACGGCAGGGCGAACGAAAAACTGTTTTTT. Translated, it gives CASSDGRANEKLFF.

V is TRBV11-2 and J is TRBJ1-1, with D perhaps TRBD1 (6 bases). V lost 2 bases, J lost 6 bases, and 13 bases lay in between. The germline V gene encodes CDR1 SGHAT and CDR2 FQNNGV. CDR3 length: 14 residues. The CDR3 loop reads CASSLMRGGAEAFF. CDR3 in DNA: TGTGCCAGCAGCTTAATGAGGGGGGGCGCTGAAGCTTTCTTT.

The genes are TRBV2 and TRBJ2-1, with D maybe TRBD1 (6 bases). Germline CDR1 and CDR2: SNHLY and FYNNEI. V was clipped by 1 base and J by 0 bases, with 13 bases between them. CDR3 length: 17 amino acids. The CDR3 spells CASSEGTAMSSYNEQFF. In DNA, the CDR3 is TGTGCCAGCAGTGAAGGGACAGCAATGAGCTCCTACAATGAGCAGTTCTTC.

The chain employs TRBV7-9 and TRBJ1-2; D might be TRBD1 (5 bases). This CDR3 has 16 amino acids. Between the trimmed V and J ends, which lost 3 bases and 7 bases, there was a span of 21 bases. CDR1 is SEHNR and CDR2 is FQNEAQ in the germline V gene (reference sequence). In nucleotides, the CDR3 is TGTGCCAGCAGCTTGGAAGTAGGGGAAGCTTTGGGTGGCTACACCTTC. Its protein product is CASSLEVGEALGGYTF.

The chain joins TRBV29-1 to TRBJ2-1, with 11 bases lining up with TRBD2. Germline values: CDR1 SQVTM, CDR2 ANQGSEA. The CDR3 runs 13 residues. Losses at the gene ends were 4 bases for V and 5 bases for J; bases not matched to a gene: 1. CDR3 sequence reads: CSVGLAGNNEQFF. CDR3 nucleotides: TGCAGCGTTGGACTAGCGGGGAACAATGAGCAGTTCTTC.

V usage is TRBV30 and J usage is TRBJ2-1; the match to TRBD1 covers 7 bases. In germline, CDR1 is GTSNPN, CDR2 SVGIG (reference sequence). The CDR3 runs 13 residues. J lost 0 bases, V lost 5 bases, and 1 base had no gene match. The CDR3 reads CAWGQDSYNEQFF. The CDR3 DNA follows: TGTGCCTGGGGACAGGACTCCTACAATGAGCAGTTCTTC.

This sequence joins TRBV4-1 and TRBJ2-5; tentative D call: TRBD2 (5 bases). This CDR3 is built from 15 residues. CDR1 is MGHRA, CDR2 YSYEKL, per germline. The V and J ends lost 3 bases and 2 bases respectively, with 13 bases between them. This CDR3 is CASSQAPTGQETQYF. For the CDR3, the DNA is TGCGCCAGCAGCCAGGCGCCCACGGGACAAGAGACCCAGTACTTC.

The chain has TRBV19 and TRBJ1-1, with 7 nucleotides matching TRBD1. With 5 bases clipped from V and 2 bases from J, the junction kept 2 bases outside the gene matches. The germline V gene encodes CDR1 LNHDA and CDR2 SQIVND (reference sequence). This CDR3 is 13 amino acids long. The CDR3 loop is CASSRDSNTEAFF. The CDR3, as DNA: TGTGCCAGTAGTCGGGACAGCAACACTGAAGCTTTCTTT. Full variable domain (outside the CDR3, taken from reference TRBV19 and TRBJ1-1): DGGITQSPKYLFRKEGQNVTLSCEQNLNHDAMYWYRQDPGQGLRLIYYSQIVNDFQKGDIAEGYSVSREKKESFPLTVTSAQKNPTAFYLCASSRDSNTEAFFGQGTRLTVV.

V gene TRBV18 combines with J gene TRBJ1-5; 9 nucleotides agree with TRBD1. The germline V gene encodes CDR1 KGHSH and CDR2 LQKENI. J gave up 5 bases and V 5 bases, and 1 base lay outside the gene matches. This CDR3 has 13 residues. CDR3 sequence: CASSRTGDQPQHF. CDR3 DNA sequence: TGTGCCAGCTCAAGGACAGGGGATCAGCCCCAGCATTTT.

The count of this clone is one. The CDR3 reads CASSPGQGGTLAEAFF. The CDR3 region has the DNA TGCGCCAGCAGCCCTGGACAGGGAGGCACTTTGGCTGAAGCTTTCTTT. The V and J genes are TRBV5-1 and TRBJ1-1; 8 bases map to TRBD1. The trim removed 4 bases at V and 6 bases at J, leaving 14 bases unmatched. This CDR3 region has 16 residues. Germline V CDR1 and CDR2: SGHRS, YFSETQ.

This clone appeared a few times. The rearrangement links TRBV19 to TRBJ2-1; possible D gene TRBD2, 6 bases. This CDR3 is 14 amino acids long. The V and J ends lost 3 bases and 10 bases respectively, with 16 bases between them. CDR1 and CDR2 from the germline V gene are LNHDA and SQIVND (reference sequence). CDR3 in amino acids: CASSIQRTTPEQFF. CDR3 coding DNA: TGTGCCAGTAGTATCCAGCGGACTACCCCGGAGCAGTTCTTC. Full variable domain (rest looked up from reference TRBV19 and TRBJ2-1): DGGITQSPKYLFRKEGQNVTLSCEQNLNHDAMYWYRQDPGQGLRLIYYSQIVNDFQKGDIAEGYSVSREKKESFPLTVTSAQKNPTAFYLCASSIQRTTPEQFFGPGTRLTVL.

This chain uses TRBV5-1 with TRBJ2-1; 7 bases line up with TRBD2. The CDR3 loop spans 15 amino acids. Losses at the gene ends were 7 bases for V and 0 bases for J; bases not matched to a gene: 7. Per germline, CDR1 SGHRS and CDR2 YFSETQ. CDR3 sequence reads: CASSGGVSSYNEQFF. For the CDR3, the DNA is TGCGCCAGCTCTGGGGGGGTAAGCTCCTACAATGAGCAGTTCTTC.

This chain joins TRBV12-3 or TRBV12-4 and TRBJ1-2; TRBD1 agrees at 7 bases. This CDR3 has 13 amino acids. Trimming at V came to 9 bases and at J to 2 bases, leaving 6 bases not matched to a gene. CDR3 loop: CASNRDSNYGYTF. CDR3 nucleotide sequence: TGTGCCAGTAATCGGGACAGCAACTATGGCTACACCTTC.

V usage is TRBV5-1 and J usage is TRBJ2-3; the match to TRBD1 covers 9 bases. V lost 3 bases to trimming and J lost 4 bases; unmatched junction nucleotides: 6. Germline CDR1 and CDR2: SGHRS and YFSETQ. The CDR3 is 15 residues long. As DNA, the CDR3 is TGCGCCAGCAGCTCCTGGGACAGGGAATCAGATACGCAGTATTTT. Translated: CASSSWDRESDTQYF.